Below, 16 T cell receptor beta chains from the same sample are listed, as sequenced in a study of cytomegalovirus exposure and HLA in healthy donors. PCR employed 60 Vbeta and 13 Jbeta primers. The repertoire was sequenced with immunoSEQ multiplex PCR; TCRdb's copy has only in-frame clones and lacks some. The profile shows 150,000 to 200,000 clones, just under 80% of them singletons. The sample consisted of PBMCs. These receptors were obtained from a woman between 25 and 40 years old in good health and CMV-seropositive.

This rearrangement joins TRBV5-4 to TRBJ2-5; a possible D gene is TRBD1 (5 bases). From germline, CDR1 is SGHNT and CDR2 YYREEE (reference sequence). This CDR3 contains 15 residues. V gave up 4 bases and J gave up 5 bases, with 18 bases separating them. CDR3 protein: CASSAIGRVDETQYF. The DNA of the CDR3 is TGTGCCAGCAGCGCGATCGGCAGGGTAGACGAGACCCAGTACTTC.

The V call is TRBV9, the J call TRBJ2-7; 8 bases agree with TRBD1. Germline assignment: CDR1 SGDLS and CDR2 YYNGEE. The trim removed 3 bases at V and 1 base at J, leaving 6 bases unmatched. CDR3 length equals 15 residues. CDR3 bases: TGTGCCAGCAGCGCCGGACAGGGAAGTTCCTACGAGCAGTACTTC. Translation: CASSAGQGSSYEQYF.

The rearrangement uses TRBV7-9 and TRBJ2-1; maybe TRBD1 (5 bases). With 1 base removed from V and 0 bases from J, the gap between germline ends came to 10 bases. The CDR3 spans 16 residues. The germline CDR1 and CDR2 sequences are SEHNR and FQNEAQ (reference sequence). CDR3 sequence (DNA): TGTGCCAGCAGCTTAGGTCGACAGAGCTCCTACAATGAGCAGTTCTTC. Amino acids: CASSLGRQSSYNEQFF.

This clone was found a few times. This chain uses TRBV5-1 with TRBJ2-1, with TRBD2 matching over 9 bases. The CDR3 has 15 residues. Germline V CDR1 and CDR2: SGHRS, YFSETQ. V shed 6 bases and J 7 bases; nucleotides not matched to a gene: 11. CDR3 sequence reads: CASTHGGGLANEQFF. The CDR3, as DNA: TGCGCCAGCACACATGGGGGGGGACTAGCTAATGAGCAGTTCTTC.

This rearrangement joins TRBV9 to TRBJ2-7; 7 bases are shared with TRBD1. Germline CDR1 SGDLS, CDR2 YYNGEE. The CDR3 runs 15 residues. The V and J ends lost 3 bases and 0 bases, in that order; junction bases with no gene match: 6. CDR3: CASSARGTASYEQYF. The CDR3, as DNA: TGTGCCAGCAGCGCCAGGGGGACGGCCTCCTACGAGCAGTACTTC.

The chain has TRBV7-2 and TRBJ1-1; no clear D gene. This CDR3 is 14 amino acids long. V dropped 0 bases and J dropped 6 bases, with 11 bases sitting between them. The germline V gene encodes CDR1 SGHTA and CDR2 FQGNSA. The CDR3 here is CASSLAPGSAEAFF. CDR3 nucleotide sequence: TGTGCCAGCAGCTTAGCGCCCGGGTCGGCTGAAGCTTTCTTT.

The chain combines TRBV6-1 with TRBJ1-4; a weak D match, TRBD1 (6 bases). The V and J ends lost 6 bases and 7 bases respectively, with 15 bases between them. The CDR3 is 14 amino acids. Germline V gives CDR1 MNHNS, CDR2 SASEGT. CDR3 region: CASSAQGPGEKLFF. The CDR3 DNA reads TGTGCCAGCAGCGCACAGGGTCCCGGTGAAAAACTGTTTTTT.

The CDR3 region is CASSPQAGHNQPQHF. The CDR3 nucleotides are TGTGCCAGCTCACCACAGGCAGGTCACAATCAGCCCCAGCATTTT. This chain connects TRBV18 to TRBJ1-5; no clear D gene. With 1 base removed from V and 3 bases from J, the gap between germline ends came to 10 bases. This CDR3 has 15 amino acids. Germline assignment: CDR1 KGHSH and CDR2 LQKENI.

This clone was recorded a few times. The V and J genes are TRBV10-1 and TRBJ2-7; maybe TRBD2 (6 bases). Per germline, CDR1 WNHNN and CDR2 SYGVQD (reference sequence). The CDR3 loop spans 13 amino acids. The ends were cut back, 7 bases at V and 7 bases at J, with 17 bases in the middle. CDR3 residues: CASNPVVGGEQYF. The CDR3 DNA reads TGCGCCAGCAACCCCGTCGTCGGAGGGGAGCAGTACTTC.

V gene TRBV27 combines with J gene TRBJ2-3; 9 bases match TRBD1. Per germline, CDR1 MNHEY and CDR2 SMNVEV (reference sequence). Germline trimming cut 8 bases from V and 4 bases from J; bases unmatched to any gene: 7. The CDR3 length is 14 residues. The CDR3 region has the DNA TGTGCCAGCGATAAGGACAGGGGCTCAGATACGCAGTATTTT. This codes for CASDKDRGSDTQYF.

The chain uses TRBV5-1 and TRBJ1-4, with TRBD1 identical over 10 bases. CDR1 and CDR2 (germline): SGHRS, YFSETQ. Unmatched junction bases numbered 8, after V lost 4 bases and J lost 11 bases. The CDR3 length is 14 residues. CDR3 amino acids: CASSTGTGVGKLFF. As DNA, the CDR3 is TGCGCCAGCAGCACCGGGACAGGGGTTGGGAAACTGTTTTTT.

V usage is TRBV6-5 and J usage is TRBJ1-5; tentative D call: TRBD1 (5 bases). Germline loops: CDR1 MNHEY, CDR2 SVGAGI. Between the trimmed V and J ends, which lost 5 bases and 1 base, there was a span of 9 bases. CDR3 length equals 14 residues. The CDR3 spells CASSLGGSNQPQHF. For the CDR3, the DNA is TGTGCCAGCAGTCTCGGGGGGAGCAATCAGCCCCAGCATTTT.

The V call is TRBV5-4, the J call TRBJ2-1; D uncertain. The CDR3 has 14 amino acids. The germline V gene has CDR1 SGHNT and CDR2 YYREEE (reference sequence). Trimming took 0 bases from V and 6 from J, leaving 10 bases between them. DNA for the CDR3: TGTGCCAGCAGCTTGGGGGCAGGTAGCAATGAGCAGTTCTTC. Translated, it gives CASSLGAGSNEQFF.

The J gene is TRBJ2-1, the V gene TRBV11-1, with D maybe TRBD2 (6 bases). The CDR3 is 15 residues long. With 5 bases removed from V and 9 bases from J, the gap between germline ends came to 20 bases. Germline-derived CDR1 and CDR2 are SGHAT and FQDESV (reference sequence). The CDR3 here is CASSQGRLRRGEQFF. CDR3 in DNA: TGTGCCAGCAGCCAGGGACGACTTAGGCGGGGTGAGCAGTTCTTC.

This chain links TRBV7-2 with TRBJ2-5; 11 bases are shared with TRBD1. Germline loops: CDR1 SGHTA, CDR2 FQGNSA. Trimming cost V 5 bases and J 0 bases; bases outside gene matches: 8. The CDR3 length is 17 residues. As DNA, the CDR3 is TGTGCCAGCAGCGCCCGTTGGACAGGGGGCGACCAAGAGACCCAGTACTTC. Translation: CASSARWTGGDQETQYF.

V and J are TRBV5-6 and TRBJ1-3; D is uncertain. The germline V and J ends were trimmed by 3 bases and 8 bases, with 15 bases remaining between them. This CDR3 spans 14 amino acids. Germline V gene data show CDR1 as SGHDT and CDR2 as YYEEEE. Written as DNA, the CDR3 is TGTGCCAGCAGCTCGACGGGAGCTCGGGACACCATATATTTT. Protein: CASSSTGARDTIYF.